These 9 T cell receptor beta chains were all obtained from the same sample, sequenced in a study of human T cells and chemical hapten exposure. Regarding time point: healthy volunteer bleed at 2 weeks. Total RNA was extracted from unfractionated whole blood. TCRdb reprocessed the RACE reads with MiXCR, giving one entry per CDR3 protein. The sample comprises some 120,000 distinct CDR3 sequences, 8.5% to 9.5% of which are singletons, and 1.5% to 2% rests with the top ten. Sequenced material: whole blood. These receptors all stem from a male donor in good health. Some clones in this sample may be carry-over from other donors' samples.

This clonotype was observed a handful of times. This chain uses TRBV6-5 with TRBJ2-3, with TRBD1 identical over 8 bases. The CDR3 runs 16 residues. J was trimmed by 3 bases and V by 1 base; bases with no gene match: 6. Germline V CDR1 and CDR2: MNHEY, SVGAGI. The CDR3 loop is CASSYYGTGGTDTQYF. The DNA of the CDR3 is TGTGCCAGCAGTTACTACGGGACAGGAGGTACAGATACGCAGTATTTT.

This clonotype was counted ten times or more. The V and J genes are TRBV5-1 and TRBJ2-7; 11 bases align to TRBD2. This CDR3 comprises 15 residues. CDR1 and CDR2 from the germline V gene are SGHRS and YFSETQ. Germline trimming cut 4 bases from V and 6 bases from J; bases unmatched to any gene: 9. The CDR3 DNA reads as TGCGCCAGCAGCCCTTCGCTAGCGGGAGGCGTCGAGCAGTACTTC. Protein product: CASSPSLAGGVEQYF. The full variable domain, in which reference TRBV5-1 and TRBJ2-7 provide the parts outside the CDR3, is KAGVTQTPRYLIKTRGQQVTLSCSPISGHRSVSWYQQTPGQGLQFLFEYFSETQRNKGNFPGRFSGRQFSNSRSEMNVSTLELGDSALYLCASSPSLAGGVEQYFGPGTRLTVT.

This clonotype was seen at least ten times. The rearrangement links TRBV27 to TRBJ1-1; possibly TRBD1 for D (5 bases). Germline V gene sequence: CDR1 MNHEY, CDR2 SMNVEV (reference sequence). The CDR3 is 11 amino acids. Trimming pared 5 bases from V and 8 bases from J, leaving 9 bases between. CDR3 in amino acids: CASSLSGEAFF. The CDR3, as DNA: TGTGCCAGCAGTCTCTCAGGGGAAGCTTTCTTT.

A few counts support this clonotype. The chain carries TRBV7-7 and TRBJ2-7, with D unclear. Deletions cut 0 bases from V and 3 bases from J, with 6 bases between. In germline, CDR1 is SSHAT, CDR2 FNYEAQ (reference sequence). The CDR3 is 13 residues long. DNA of the CDR3: TGTGCCAGCAGCTTAGCCCCATTCTACGAGCAGTACTTC. Protein: CASSLAPFYEQYF.

Ten or more counts support this clonotype. This sequence joins TRBV11-2 and TRBJ1-1; TRBD1 is a possible D gene (6 bases). Germline values: CDR1 SGHAT, CDR2 FQNNGV. The CDR3 extends over 13 amino acids. V lost 4 bases, J lost 6 bases, and 12 bases lay in between. The CDR3 DNA reads as TGTGCCAGCAGCTCCCCTCGGACAGCTGAAGCTTTCTTT. As protein: CASSSPRTAEAFF. Based on the CDR3 plus reference TRBV11-2 and TRBJ1-1, the full variable domain is EAGVAQSPRYKIIEKRQSVAFWCNPISGHATLYWYQQILGQGPKLLIQFQNNGVVDDSQLPKDRFSAERLKGVDSTLKIQPAKLEDSAVYLCASSSPRTAEAFFGQGTRLTVV.

This clonotype was found a few times. This chain uses TRBV7-9 with TRBJ2-7, with TRBD1 matching 7 bases. The CDR3 contains 14 residues. Germline V gene lookup returns CDR1 SEHNR and CDR2 FQNEAQ (reference sequence). Trimming cost V 5 bases and J 7 bases; bases outside gene matches: 11. CDR3 nucleotides: TGTGCCAGCAGCCCACCTTACGGACAGGCGGAGCAGTACTTC. Its protein product is CASSPPYGQAEQYF.

V is TRBV2 and J is TRBJ1-1; possible D gene TRBD1, 6 bases. CDR3 length equals 14 residues. The germline V and J ends were trimmed by 7 bases and 5 bases, with 17 bases remaining between them. Germline V lookup: CDR1 SNHLY, CDR2 FYNNEI. In DNA form, the CDR3 reads TGTGCCAGCACTAAAGGGGGGGGAGGAACTGAAGCTTTCTTT. Its protein is CASTKGGGGTEAFF.

This clonotype has at least ten counts. The chain links TRBV21-1 to TRBJ2-4; no check of the table's D call, TRBD1, against the DNA was made. TRBV21-1 is classified as a pseudogene. CDR3 length: 19 residues. The CDR3: CASSSPPGRTATAKNIQYF. CDR3 in DNA: TGTGCCAGCAGCTCCCCCCCGGGTAGGACCGCGACGGCCAAAAACATTCAGTACTTC.

This clonotype was seen a handful of times. The CDR3 protein is CASRGTGTKYNEQFF. In nucleotides, the CDR3 is TGTGCCAGCAGAGGAACAGGGACGAAGTACAATGAGCAGTTCTTC. The rearrangement uses TRBV6-1 and TRBJ2-1, with a possible D match to TRBD1 (6 bases). V was shortened by 6 bases and J by 4 bases, with 16 bases between the two germline ends. The germline V gene has CDR1 MNHNS and CDR2 SASEGT. CDR3 length equals 15 residues.